This TCR beta chain was identified during a study of tissue T cells after allogeneic stem cell transplantation. The assay was immunoSEQ multiplex PCR, and TCRdb's table has in-frame clones only and misses some. This sample yields fewer than 20,000 clones, of which roughly 70% are seen a single time; 0.75% to 1% belongs to the top ten. This clone was counted a few times. Its antigen is unknown. The germline and genes are mouse ones. The read stops 1 residue short of the end of the CDR3; the missing end is completed from the germline J gene. Study-wide results and limits: The study did not identify alloreactive or antigen-specific tissue TCRs, and some clones might be persisting host cells. Only a limited share of tissue TCRs appeared in blood or spleen. Limitations included a small, clinically heterogeneous cohort and limited sampling depth.

Germline-derived CDR1 and CDR2 are NNHDY and SYVADS. The junction had 4 bases not matched to a gene; V was cut back by 1 base and J by 4 bases. CDR3 length equals 16 residues. Sequencing input: spleen. V and J are TRBV13-3 and TRBJ1-6, with 8 bases fitting TRBD1. TRBJ1-6 is classed as an ORF, of uncertain function. This TCR came from a female BALB/c mouse in good health. Mouse MHC haplotype: H2-d. The covered CDR3 bases are TGTGCCAGCAGTGATCAGGGGGCCTTTTATAATTCGCCCCTCTAC. Translating it yields CASSDQGAFYNSPLY. The CDR3 in its entirety is CASSDQGAFYNSPLYF.